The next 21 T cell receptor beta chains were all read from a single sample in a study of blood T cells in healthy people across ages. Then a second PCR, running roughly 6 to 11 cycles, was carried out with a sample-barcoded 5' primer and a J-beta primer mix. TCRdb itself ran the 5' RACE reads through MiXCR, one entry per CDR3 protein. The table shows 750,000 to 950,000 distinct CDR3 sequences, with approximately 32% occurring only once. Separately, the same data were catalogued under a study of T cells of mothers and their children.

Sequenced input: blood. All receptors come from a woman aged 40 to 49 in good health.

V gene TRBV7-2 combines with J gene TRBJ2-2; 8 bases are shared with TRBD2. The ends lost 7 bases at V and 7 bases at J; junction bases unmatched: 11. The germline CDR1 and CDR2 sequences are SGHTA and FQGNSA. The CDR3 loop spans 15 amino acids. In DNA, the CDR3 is TGTGCCAGCAACCCGGGGGGGCCAGCGCGCGGGGAGCTGTTTTTT. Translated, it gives CASNPGGPARGELFF. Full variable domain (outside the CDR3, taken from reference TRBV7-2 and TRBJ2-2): GAGVSQSPSNKVTEKGKDVELRCDPISGHTALYWYRQSLGQGLEFLIYFQGNSAPDKSGLPSDRFSAERTGGSVSTLTIQRTQQEDSAVYLCASNPGGPARGELFFGEGSRLTVL.

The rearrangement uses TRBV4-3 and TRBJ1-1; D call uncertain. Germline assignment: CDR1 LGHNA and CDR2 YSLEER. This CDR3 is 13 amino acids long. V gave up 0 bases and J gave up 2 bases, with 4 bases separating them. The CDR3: CASSQDFNTEAFF. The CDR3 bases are TGCGCCAGCAGCCAAGACTTTAACACTGAAGCTTTCTTT.

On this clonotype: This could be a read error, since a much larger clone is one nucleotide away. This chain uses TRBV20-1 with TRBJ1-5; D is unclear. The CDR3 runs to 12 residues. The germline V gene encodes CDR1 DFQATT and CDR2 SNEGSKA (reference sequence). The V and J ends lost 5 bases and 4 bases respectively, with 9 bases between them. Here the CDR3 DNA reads TGCAGTGCTGGACGGCAGAATCAGCCCCAGCATTTT. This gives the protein CSAGRQNQPQHF.

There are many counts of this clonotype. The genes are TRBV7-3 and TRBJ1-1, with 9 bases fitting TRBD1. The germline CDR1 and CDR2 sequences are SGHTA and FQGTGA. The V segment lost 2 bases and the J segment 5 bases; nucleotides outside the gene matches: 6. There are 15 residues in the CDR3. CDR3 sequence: CASSLSGDRGTEAFF. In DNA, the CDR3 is TGTGCCAGCAGCTTATCGGGCGACAGGGGGACTGAAGCTTTCTTT. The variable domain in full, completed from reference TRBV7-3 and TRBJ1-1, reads GAGVSQTPSNKVTEKGKYVELRCDPISGHTALYWYRQSLGQGPEFLIYFQGTGAADDSGLPNDRFFAVRPEGSVSTLKIQRTERGDSAVYLCASSLSGDRGTEAFFGQGTRLTVV.

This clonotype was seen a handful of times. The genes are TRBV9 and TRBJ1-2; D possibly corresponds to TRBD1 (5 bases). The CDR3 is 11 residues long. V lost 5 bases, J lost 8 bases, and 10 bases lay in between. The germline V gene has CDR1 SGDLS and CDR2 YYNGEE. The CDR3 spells CASRSGDGYTF. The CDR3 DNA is TGTGCCAGCAGGTCGGGGGACGGCTACACCTTC.

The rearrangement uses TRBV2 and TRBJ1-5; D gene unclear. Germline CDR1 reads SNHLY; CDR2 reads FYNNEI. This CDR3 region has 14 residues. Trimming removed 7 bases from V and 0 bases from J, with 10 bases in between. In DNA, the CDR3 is TGTGCCAGCACCGCCAGACATAGCAATCAGCCCCAGCATTTT. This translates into CASTARHSNQPQHF. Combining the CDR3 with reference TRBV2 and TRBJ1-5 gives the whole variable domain EPEVTQTPSHQVTQMGQEVILRCVPISNHLYFYWYRQILGQKVEFLVSFYNNEISEKSEIFDDQFSVERPDGSNFTLKIRSTKLEDSAMYFCASTARHSNQPQHFGDGTRLSIL.

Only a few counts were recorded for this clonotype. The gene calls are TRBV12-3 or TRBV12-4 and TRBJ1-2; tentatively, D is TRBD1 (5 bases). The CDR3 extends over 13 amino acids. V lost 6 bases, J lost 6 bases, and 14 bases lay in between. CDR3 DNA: TGTGCCAGCAGCTTCGCGAGGGGCGATGGCTACACCTTC. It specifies CASSFARGDGYTF.

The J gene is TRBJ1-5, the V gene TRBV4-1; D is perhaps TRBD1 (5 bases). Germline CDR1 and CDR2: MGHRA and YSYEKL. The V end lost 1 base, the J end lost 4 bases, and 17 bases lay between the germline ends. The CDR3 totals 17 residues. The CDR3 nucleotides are TGCGCCAGCAGCCAAGCGGAATTGGGACGGCAGAATCAGCCCCAGCATTTT. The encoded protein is CASSQAELGRQNQPQHF.

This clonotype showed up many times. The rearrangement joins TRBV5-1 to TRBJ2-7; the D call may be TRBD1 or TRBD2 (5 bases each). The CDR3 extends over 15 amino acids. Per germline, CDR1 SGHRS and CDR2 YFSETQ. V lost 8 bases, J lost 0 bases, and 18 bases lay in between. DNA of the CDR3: TGCGCCAGTCAAGACCGTCCAGGGAGCTCCTACGAGCAGTACTTC. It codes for CASQDRPGSSYEQYF.

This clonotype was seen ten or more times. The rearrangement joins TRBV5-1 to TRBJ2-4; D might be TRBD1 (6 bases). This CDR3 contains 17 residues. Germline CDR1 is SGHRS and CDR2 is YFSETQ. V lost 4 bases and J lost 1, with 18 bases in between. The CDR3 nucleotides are TGCGCCAGCAGCGAGCGGACAGCCAGGTCGGCCAAAAACATTCAGTACTTC. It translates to CASSERTARSAKNIQYF. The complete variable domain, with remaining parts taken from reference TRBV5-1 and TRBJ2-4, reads KAGVTQTPRYLIKTRGQQVTLSCSPISGHRSVSWYQQTPGQGLQFLFEYFSETQRNKGNFPGRFSGRQFSNSRSEMNVSTLELGDSALYLCASSERTARSAKNIQYFGAGTRLSVL.

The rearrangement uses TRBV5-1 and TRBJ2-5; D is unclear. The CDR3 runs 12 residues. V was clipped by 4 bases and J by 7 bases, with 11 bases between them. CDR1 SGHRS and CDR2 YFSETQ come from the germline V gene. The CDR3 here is CASSPSPGTQYF. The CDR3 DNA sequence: TGCGCCAGCAGCCCATCCCCAGGGACCCAGTACTTC.

The CDR3 DNA is TGTGCCAGCAGCGTAGAGACAGCGGAGACCCAGTACTTC. It codes for CASSVETAETQYF. The chain uses TRBV9 and TRBJ2-5, with D possibly matching TRBD1 (5 bases). V was clipped by 0 bases and J by 5 bases, with 8 bases between them. There are 13 residues in the CDR3. Germline CDR1 is SGDLS and CDR2 is YYNGEE.

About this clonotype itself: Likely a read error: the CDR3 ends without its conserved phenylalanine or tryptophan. CDR3 in amino acids: CASRSTGGRGEQYL. In DNA form, the CDR3 reads TGTGCCAGCAGATCGACAGGGGGTCGGGGCGAGCAGTACTTA. The genes are TRBV27 and TRBJ2-7; 9 bases fit TRBD1. The CDR3 is 14 residues long. The ends lost 6 bases at V and 6 bases at J; junction bases unmatched: 9. CDR1 and CDR2 from the germline V gene are MNHEY and SMNVEV (reference sequence).

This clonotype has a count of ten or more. In DNA form, the CDR3 reads TGTGCCAGCAGTTTCTCTGACTTGAGGGGCGAGCAGTACTTC. It is translated as CASSFSDLRGEQYF. The rearrangement joins TRBV12-3 or TRBV12-4 to TRBJ2-7, with D perhaps TRBD1 or TRBD2 (5 bases each). CDR3 size: 14 residues. Trimming pared 3 bases from V and 6 bases from J, leaving 15 bases between.

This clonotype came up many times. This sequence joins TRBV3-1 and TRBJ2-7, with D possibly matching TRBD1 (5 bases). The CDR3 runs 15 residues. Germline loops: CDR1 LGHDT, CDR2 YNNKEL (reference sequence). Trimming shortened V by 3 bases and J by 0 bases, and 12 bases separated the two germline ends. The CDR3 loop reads CASSHSLGASYEQYF. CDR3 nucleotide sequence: TGTGCCAGCAGCCACTCCCTTGGGGCCTCCTACGAGCAGTACTTC.

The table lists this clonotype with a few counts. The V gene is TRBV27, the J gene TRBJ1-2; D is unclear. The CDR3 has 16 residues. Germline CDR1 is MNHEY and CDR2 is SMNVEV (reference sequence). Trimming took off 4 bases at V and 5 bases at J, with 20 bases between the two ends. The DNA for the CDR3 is TGTGCCAGCAGTTCCCAACCGGGCTTCGGCGGGTATGGCTACACCTTC. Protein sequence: CASSSQPGFGGYGYTF.

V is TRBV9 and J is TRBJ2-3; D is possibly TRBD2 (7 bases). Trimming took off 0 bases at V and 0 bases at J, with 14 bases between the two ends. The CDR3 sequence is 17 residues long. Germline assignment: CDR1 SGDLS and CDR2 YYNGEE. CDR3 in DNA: TGTGCCAGCAGCGTAGGCGGCGGGGGCCTTAGCACAGATACGCAGTATTTT. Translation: CASSVGGGGLSTDTQYF.

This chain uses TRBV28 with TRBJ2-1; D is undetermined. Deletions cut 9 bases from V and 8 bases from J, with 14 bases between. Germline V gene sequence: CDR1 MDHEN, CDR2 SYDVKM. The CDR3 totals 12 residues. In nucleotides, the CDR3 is TGTGCCAGTCTATCGACAAGGGATGAGCAGTTCTTC. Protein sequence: CASLSTRDEQFF.

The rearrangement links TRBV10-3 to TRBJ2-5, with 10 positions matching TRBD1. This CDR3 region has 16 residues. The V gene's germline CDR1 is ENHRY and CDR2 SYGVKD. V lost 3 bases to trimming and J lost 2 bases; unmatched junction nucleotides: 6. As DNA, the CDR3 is TGTGCCATCAGTGAAGGGGACAGGGGCGCTCAAGAGACCCAGTACTTC. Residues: CAISEGDRGAQETQYF.

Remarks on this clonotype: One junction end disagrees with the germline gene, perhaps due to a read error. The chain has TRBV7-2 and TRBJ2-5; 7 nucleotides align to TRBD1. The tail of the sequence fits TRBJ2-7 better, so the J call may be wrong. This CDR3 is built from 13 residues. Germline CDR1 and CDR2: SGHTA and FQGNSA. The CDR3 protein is CANSLARGPEQYF. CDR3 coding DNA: TGTGCCAACAGCTTAGCGAGGGGGCCCGAGCAGTACTTC.

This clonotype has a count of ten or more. The CDR3: CASSQRTGSGANVLTF. The DNA of the CDR3 is TGCGCCAGCAGCCAACGAACCGGATCTGGGGCCAACGTCCTGACTTTC. The chain is built from TRBV4-3 and TRBJ2-6, with D unresolved. CDR3 length equals 16 residues. Germline loops: CDR1 LGHNA, CDR2 YSLEER. V lost 2 bases and J lost 1, with 9 bases in between.